The next 28 T cell receptor beta chains were all read from a single sample in a study of shared clonotypes between healthy human individuals. Sequencing used immunoSEQ multiplex PCR; TCRdb keeps in-frame clones, though not all of them. Here the sample spans about 1.1 million clones, 60% to 85% being singletons. Sequencing used memory CD4+ T cells from PBMCs. The subset: CD45RA-negative fraction. The receptors were sampled from a man between 18 and 35 years old in good health. Some clones in this sample may be carry-over from other donors' samples.

This clone was seen only a few times. The J gene is TRBJ2-1, the V gene TRBV29-1, with TRBD1 matching 7 bases. Germline assignment: CDR1 SQVTM and CDR2 ANQGSEA. CDR3 length equals 14 residues. V trimming: 2 bases; J trimming: 11 bases; junction bases outside the gene matches: 12. As DNA, the CDR3 is TGCAGCGTTGAACCCCGGATCAGGGGGTGGAAGCAGTTCTTC. Its protein is CSVEPRIRGWKQFF.

This clone turned up a few times. The chain carries TRBV29-1 and TRBJ2-2; D unresolved. V dropped 7 bases and J dropped 2 bases, with 14 bases sitting between them. The CDR3 consists of 14 residues. Germline CDR1 reads SQVTM; CDR2 reads ANQGSEA. The CDR3 region is CSGLVGLNTGELFF. The CDR3 region has the DNA TGCAGCGGGTTGGTGGGTCTCAACACCGGGGAGCTGTTTTTT.

The rearrangement uses TRBV29-1 and TRBJ2-7, with a tentative D call TRBD1 (6 bases). The V end lost 5 bases, the J end lost 3 bases, and 11 bases lay between the germline ends. The CDR3 consists of 12 residues. The germline V gene encodes CDR1 SQVTM and CDR2 ANQGSEA. CDR3 coding DNA: TGCAGCGTTACGGAGGACAGCTACGAGCAGTACTTC. Protein product: CSVTEDSYEQYF.

The chain combines TRBV9 with TRBJ2-6; no clear D. The germline V gene has CDR1 SGDLS and CDR2 YYNGEE. Trimming left V 4 bases short and J 2 bases short, with 7 bases between. This CDR3 comprises 14 residues. CDR3 loop: CASSSNPGANVLTF. In DNA form, the CDR3 reads TGTGCCAGCAGCTCAAATCCTGGGGCCAACGTCCTGACTTTC.

The chain has TRBV29-1 and TRBJ2-3; 7 bases are shared with TRBD1. The V segment lost 1 base and the J segment 2 bases; nucleotides outside the gene matches: 12. Germline V lookup: CDR1 SQVTM, CDR2 ANQGSEA. The CDR3 runs 17 residues. CDR3 in DNA: TGCAGCGTTGAAGTCCCGCCCCGACAGGGTAACACAGATACGCAGTATTTT. Translating it yields CSVEVPPRQGNTDTQYF.

The chain joins TRBV15 to TRBJ2-5; D might be TRBD2 (5 bases). V was trimmed by 4 bases and J by 3 bases, leaving 12 bases between them. The CDR3 covers 14 residues. Germline loops: CDR1 LNHNV, CDR2 YYDKDF (reference sequence). CDR3 bases: TGTGCCACCAGCAAAGGGTACGGGGAAGAGACCCAGTACTTC. This codes for CATSKGYGEETQYF.

This clone was counted many times. The rearrangement joins TRBV30 to TRBJ1-6; no clear D. V was shortened by 1 base and J by 7 bases, with 8 bases between the two germline ends. This CDR3 contains 13 residues. Germline CDR1 reads GTSNPN; CDR2 reads SVGIG (reference sequence). DNA of the CDR3: TGTGCCTGGAGTGGGCAGGCCAATTCACCCCTCCACTTT. Translated, it gives CAWSGQANSPLHF.

As to this clone: Other DNA sequences in this specimen translate into the identical CDR3. The V call is TRBV28, the J call TRBJ2-5, with 9 bases matching TRBD1. Germline-derived CDR1 and CDR2 are MDHEN and SYDVKM. V was pared by 6 bases and J by 4 bases, with 6 bases of the junction left unmatched. CDR3 length: 14 amino acids. The CDR3 loop is CASSTPGQGETQYF. In DNA, the CDR3 is TGTGCCAGCAGCACACCGGGACAGGGAGAGACCCAGTACTTC.

The V gene is TRBV5-4, the J gene TRBJ2-3; maybe TRBD2 (7 bases). Germline V gene lookup returns CDR1 SGHNT and CDR2 YYREEE (reference sequence). With 6 bases removed from V and 3 bases from J, the gap between germline ends came to 17 bases. This CDR3 spans 15 amino acids. In DNA form, the CDR3 reads TGTGCCAGCACCATCGGGGGCGGGGGAACAGATACGCAGTATTTT. This gives the protein CASTIGGGGTDTQYF.

The chain uses TRBV5-4 and TRBJ2-1, with 7 bases that match TRBD2. The germline gives CDR1 SGHNT, CDR2 YYREEE (reference sequence). The CDR3 covers 15 residues. Losses at the gene ends were 4 bases for V and 7 bases for J; bases not matched to a gene: 11. CDR3 residues: CASSPPQGGKNEQFF. Here the CDR3 DNA reads TGTGCCAGCAGCCCACCCCAGGGAGGGAAGAATGAGCAGTTCTTC.

Comments on this clone: With a far larger clone one base away, a read error is the likely cause. The same CDR3 arises from other DNA sequences in this sample as well. The chain has TRBV30 and TRBJ2-3; D is possibly TRBD2 (5 bases). Germline lookup yields CDR1 GTSNPN and CDR2 SVGIG (reference sequence). This CDR3 has 12 amino acids. The CDR3 loop reads CAWSIGLVGSSF. The CDR3 nucleotides read TGTGCCTGGAGTATAGGACTGGTAGGTTCTTCTTTT.

The chain links TRBV25-1 to TRBJ2-5; TRBD1 matches at 10 bases. The junction had 6 bases not matched to a gene; V was cut back by 3 bases and J by 5 bases. This CDR3 contains 15 residues. Looked up from germline, CDR1 is MGHDK and CDR2 is SYGVNS. The CDR3: CASSDARTGGETQYF. CDR3 nucleotide sequence: TGTGCCAGCAGTGATGCGCGGACAGGGGGGGAGACCCAGTACTTC.

The chain uses TRBV6-1 and TRBJ1-3; weak D call: TRBD1 (5 bases). Trimming left V 9 bases short and J 0 bases short, with 15 bases between. CDR1 is MNHNS, CDR2 SASEGT, per germline. The CDR3 covers 15 residues. Written as DNA, the CDR3 is TGTGCCAGTCCCCCGGGACCTCTCTCTGGAAACACCATATATTTT. Its protein is CASPPGPLSGNTIYF.

The table lists this clone with a few counts. CDR3 sequence (DNA): TGTGCCAGCAGCGAGCAGCTAGTGAATGAGCAGTTCTTC. Protein sequence: CASSEQLVNEQFF. This chain connects TRBV9 to TRBJ2-1; no clear D. The CDR3 covers 13 residues. V lost 3 bases and J lost 7, with 11 bases in between. The germline CDR1 and CDR2 sequences are SGDLS and YYNGEE.

The V and J genes are TRBV11-2 and TRBJ2-3; D ambiguous. The V end was cut by 0 bases, the J end by 4 bases, with 8 bases between. This CDR3 has 14 amino acids. Germline-derived CDR1 and CDR2 are SGHAT and FQNNGV. The CDR3 reads CASSLDRWADTQYF. CDR3 DNA: TGTGCCAGCAGCTTAGATCGGTGGGCAGATACGCAGTATTTT.

V gene TRBV7-9 combines with J gene TRBJ2-7, with TRBD1 matching over 9 bases. Germline trimming cut 5 bases from V and 4 bases from J; bases unmatched to any gene: 9. Germline V lookup: CDR1 SEHNR, CDR2 FQNEAQ (reference sequence). The CDR3 has 15 residues. This CDR3 reads CASSPTGGSLYEQYF. CDR3 nucleotide sequence: TGTGCCAGCAGCCCAACAGGGGGCTCGTTATACGAGCAGTACTTC. Based on the CDR3 plus reference TRBV7-9 and TRBJ2-7, the full variable domain is DTGVSQNPRHKITKRGQNVTFRCDPISEHNRLYWYRQTLGQGPEFLTYFQNEAQLEKSRLLSDRFSAERPKGSFSTLEIQRTEQGDSAMYLCASSPTGGSLYEQYFGPGTRLTVT.

This clone was found once. A much more abundant neighbour one base away suggests this may be a read error. This chain uses TRBV4-1 with TRBJ1-2, with D hard to call. CDR1 and CDR2 from the germline V gene are MGHRA and YSYEKL. The CDR3 covers 16 residues. V gave up 0 bases and J gave up 5 bases, with 16 bases separating them. This chain's CDR3 is CASSQEHRASDYGYTF. For the CDR3, the DNA is TGCGCCAGCAGCCAAGAACATCGGGCATCGGATTATGGCTACACCTTC.

The chain is built from TRBV5-1 and TRBJ2-6; maybe TRBD1 (6 bases). The CDR3 runs 15 residues. Germline CDR1 reads SGHRS; CDR2 reads YFSETQ. The germline V and J ends were trimmed by 4 bases and 2 bases, with 10 bases remaining between them. The CDR3 nucleotides read TGCGCCAGCAGCGAGGGGGATACTGGGGCCAACGTCCTGACTTTC. Protein sequence: CASSEGDTGANVLTF.

Notes on this clone: Other DNA variants within this sample encode the same CDR3. CDR3 sequence: CSAGYGYTF. CDR3 coding DNA: TGCAGCGCGGGTTATGGCTACACCTTC. The gene calls are TRBV20-1 and TRBJ1-2, with unresolved D. There are 9 residues in the CDR3. Germline V gene sequence: CDR1 DFQATT, CDR2 SNEGSKA (reference sequence).

The chain carries TRBV6-1 and TRBJ1-3; D not certain. The germline V and J ends were trimmed by 4 bases and 4 bases, with 11 bases remaining between them. The CDR3 covers 14 residues. Germline values: CDR1 MNHNS, CDR2 SASEGT. DNA for the CDR3: TGTGCCAGCAGTGGTAGAGGGTGGGGAAACACCATATATTTT. Its protein is CASSGRGWGNTIYF.

This chain joins TRBV2 and TRBJ2-2; D is uncertain. Trimming removed 3 bases from V and 6 bases from J, with 8 bases in between. Germline assignment: CDR1 SNHLY and CDR2 FYNNEI. This CDR3 comprises 13 residues. The CDR3 region is CASSETASGELFF. CDR3 nucleotide sequence: TGTGCCAGCAGTGAGACTGCGTCCGGGGAGCTGTTTTTT.

The J gene is TRBJ1-2, the V gene TRBV5-1, with D hard to call. Trimming took off 1 base at V and 1 base at J, with 8 bases between the two ends. This CDR3 comprises 14 residues. Germline lookup yields CDR1 SGHRS and CDR2 YFSETQ. The chain's CDR3 is CASSLTYLNYGYTF. CDR3 coding DNA: TGCGCCAGCAGCTTGACATACCTTAACTATGGCTACACCTTC.

The chain links TRBV14 to TRBJ2-5; a weak D match, TRBD1 (6 bases). Germline CDR1 and CDR2: SGHDN and FVKESK. This CDR3 has 15 amino acids. V was trimmed by 0 bases and J by 2 bases, leaving 10 bases between them. The CDR3 here is CASSQDLQGQETQYF. The CDR3, as DNA: TGTGCCAGCAGCCAAGATCTACAGGGTCAAGAGACCCAGTACTTC.

The chain couples TRBV15 to TRBJ1-5, with D perhaps TRBD1 (5 bases). V lost 1 base and J 9 bases, leaving 16 bases between the germline ends. This CDR3 has 15 residues. Germline V gene data show CDR1 as LNHNV and CDR2 as YYDKDF (reference sequence). The CDR3 nucleotides read TGTGCCACCAGCAGAGGGCCGGGGCCAACCTTGCCCCAGCATTTT. Encoded protein: CATSRGPGPTLPQHF.

A few counts support this clone. The rearrangement uses TRBV4-2 and TRBJ1-3, with D possibly matching TRBD1 (6 bases). The V end was cut by 1 base, the J end by 0 bases, with 13 bases between. CDR3 length: 17 residues. Germline V gene sequence: CDR1 LGHNA, CDR2 YNFKEQ. CDR3 in DNA: TGTGCCAGCAGCCAAGGACCAGACAGGCGCTCTGGAAACACCATATATTTT. Amino acid sequence: CASSQGPDRRSGNTIYF.

J is TRBJ2-7 and V is TRBV19; 9 bases line up with TRBD2. The CDR3 contains 19 residues. The V gene's germline CDR1 is LNHDA and CDR2 SQIVND (reference sequence). V trimming: 3 bases; J trimming: 5 bases; junction bases outside the gene matches: 20. This CDR3 reads CASSILPRDSGSRRNEQYF. DNA for the CDR3: TGTGCCAGTAGTATCCTCCCCAGGGATAGCGGGAGTAGGAGGAACGAGCAGTACTTC.

V usage is TRBV5-6 and J usage is TRBJ1-2; 9 positions match TRBD1. V shed 7 bases, J shed 2 bases, and the junction held 6 bases outside the gene matches. The CDR3 spans 14 residues. Per germline, CDR1 SGHDT and CDR2 YYEEEE. CDR3: CASAPGTGNYGYTF. The CDR3 DNA sequence: TGTGCCAGCGCCCCCGGGACAGGGAACTATGGCTACACCTTC.

Worth noting for this clone: Different DNA sequences within this sample yield the same CDR3. The chain carries TRBV5-1 and TRBJ2-5; D gene ambiguous. Germline V gene sequence: CDR1 SGHRS, CDR2 YFSETQ. V lost 2 bases and J lost 1, with 6 bases in between. The CDR3 totals 13 residues. The CDR3 reads CASSFGGQETQYF. The CDR3, as DNA: TGCGCCAGCAGCTTCGGCGGCCAAGAGACCCAGTACTTC.